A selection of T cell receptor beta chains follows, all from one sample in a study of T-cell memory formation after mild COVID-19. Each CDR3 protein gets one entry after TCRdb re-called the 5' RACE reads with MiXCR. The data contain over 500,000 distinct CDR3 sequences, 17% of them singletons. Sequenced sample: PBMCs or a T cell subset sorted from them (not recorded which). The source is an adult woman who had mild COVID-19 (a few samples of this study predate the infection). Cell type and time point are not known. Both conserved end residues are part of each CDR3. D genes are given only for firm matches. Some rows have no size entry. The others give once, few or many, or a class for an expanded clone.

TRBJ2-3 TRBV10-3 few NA TGTGCCATCAGTGACTCCGGTGGGACAGATACGCAGTATTTT CAISDSGGTDTQYF
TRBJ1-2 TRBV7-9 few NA TGTGCCAGCAGCGCTGCCGTCGGCTACACCTTC CASSAAVGYTF
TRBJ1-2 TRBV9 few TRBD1 TGTGCCAGCAGCGTAGGGACAGGGGGCGCAACCTATGGCTACACCTTC CASSVGTGGATYGYTF
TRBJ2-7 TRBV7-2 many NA TGTGCCAGCAGCTTGGGTGTACTAGCTGGGGACGAGCAGTACTTC CASSLGVLAGDEQYF
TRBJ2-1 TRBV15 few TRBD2 TGTGCCACCAGCCCTTCGGGAGGTACCTACAATGAGCAGTTCTTC CATSPSGGTYNEQFF
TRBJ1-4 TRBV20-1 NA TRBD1 TGCAGTGCCACCGGGACAGGGGGTGAAAAACTGTTTTTT CSATGTGGEKLFF
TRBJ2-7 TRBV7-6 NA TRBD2 TGTGCCAGCAGCAACCCAGCGGGAGGAAGCTACGAGCAGTACTTC CASSNPAGGSYEQYF
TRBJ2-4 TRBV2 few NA TGTGCCAGCAGTAAGGAGGGGGGGAACATTCAGTACTTC CASSKEGGNIQYF
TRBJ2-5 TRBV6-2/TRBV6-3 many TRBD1 TGTGCCAGCAGTTACACCGGGACAGCCGCGGAGACCCAGTACTTC CASSYTGTAAETQYF
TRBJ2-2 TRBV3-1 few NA TGTGCCAGCGGGCCTAGTGGCGGGGAGCTGTTTTTT CASGPSGGELFF
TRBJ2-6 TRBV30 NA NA TGTGCCTGGAGTGGCGAAGGCCACCGCTCTGGGGCCAACGTCCTGACTTTC CAWSGEGHRSGANVLTF
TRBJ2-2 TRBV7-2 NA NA TGTGCCAGCAGCTTAGGGGCAATGTGGCAGGGGCGAGAGAACACCGGGGAGCTGTTTTTT CASSLGAMWQGRENTGELFF
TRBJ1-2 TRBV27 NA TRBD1 TGTGCCAGCAGTTCTCGGACAGGGGGCGCTGGCTACACCTTC CASSSRTGGAGYTF
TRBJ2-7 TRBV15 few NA TGTGCCACCGGGGATCGCGCACAGGCACCCTACGAGCAGTACTTC CATGDRAQAPYEQYF